Presented here are 19 T cell receptor beta chains from one specimen sequenced in a study of a mutant IDH1 vaccine in newly diagnosed glioma. Time point: week 35, safety follow-up. Doses consisted of 300 ug of mutant IDH1 20-mer peptide each, paired with topical imiquimod. Here immunoSEQ multiplex PCR was the method, and the copy in TCRdb shows in-frame clones only, minus some. The sample holds over 40,000 clones, 81% seen once. For these receptors, no antigen is known. Sequences were derived from PBMCs, sampled from a glioma patient whose treatment included an IDH1 peptide vaccine. These receptors originate from a middle-aged woman with glioma. Some clones in this sample may be carry-over from other donors' samples.

This chain joins TRBV6-5 and TRBJ1-2; D is possibly TRBD1 (5 bases). The CDR3 consists of 15 residues. Trimming removed 2 bases at V and 4 bases at J, with 14 bases between. Germline V lookup: CDR1 MNHEY, CDR2 SVGAGI. CDR3 sequence: CASSYRAGPVYGYTF. The CDR3 region has the DNA TGTGCCAGCAGTTACAGAGCGGGGCCCGTCTATGGCTACACCTTC.

The chain employs TRBV4-2 and TRBJ2-5; no reliable D call. The CDR3 has 14 amino acids. Germline values: CDR1 LGHNA, CDR2 YNFKEQ. Trimming removed 1 base at V and 5 bases at J, with 11 bases between. The CDR3 region is CASSQGGSGETQYF. Written as DNA, the CDR3 is TGTGCCAGCAGCCAAGGGGGTTCTGGGGAGACCCAGTACTTC.

The chain uses TRBV7-8 and TRBJ1-1; no clear D gene. The CDR3 sequence is 13 residues long. V was shortened by 2 bases and J by 2 bases, with 6 bases between the two germline ends. Germline V gives CDR1 SGHVS, CDR2 FQNEAQ. CDR3 region: CASSLQPNTEAFF. In nucleotides, the CDR3 is TGTGCCAGCAGCTTACAACCAAACACTGAAGCTTTCTTT.

The J gene is TRBJ1-2, the V gene TRBV11-2, with 8 bases that match TRBD1. Germline-derived CDR1 and CDR2 are SGHAT and FQNNGV. The CDR3 sequence is 13 residues long. V shed 5 bases and J 7 bases; nucleotides not matched to a gene: 6. Here the CDR3 reads CASSPGQARGYTF. The CDR3, as DNA: TGTGCCAGCAGCCCGGGACAGGCCCGTGGCTACACCTTC.

This clone occurred once. This chain connects TRBV7-9 to TRBJ1-2; the D gene is possibly TRBD1 (5 bases). CDR3 length equals 16 residues. V lost 5 bases to trimming and J lost 3 bases, with 19 bases between them. Germline loops: CDR1 SEHNR, CDR2 FQNEAQ (reference sequence). The DNA of the CDR3 is TGTGCCAGCAGCCCGCCAGCAGGGTGGGAGGACTATGGCTACACCTTC. It yields the protein CASSPPAGWEDYGYTF.

This clone turned up a few times. This chain connects TRBV6-5 to TRBJ1-5; D remains unclear. The V end was cut by 2 bases, the J end by 1 base, with 3 bases between. The length of the CDR3 is 13 residues. The germline V gene encodes CDR1 MNHEY and CDR2 SVGAGI. Here the CDR3 reads CASSYGSNQPQHF. CDR3 in DNA: TGTGCCAGCAGTTACGGCAGCAATCAGCCCCAGCATTTT.

This clone was picked up one time. The gene calls are TRBV10-3 and TRBJ2-7; 8 nucleotides align to TRBD2. Germline CDR1 and CDR2: ENHRY and SYGVKD. V trimming: 7 bases; J trimming: 0 bases; junction bases outside the gene matches: 2. CDR3 size: 13 residues. CDR3 DNA: TGTGCCATCAACAGCGGGAGCTCCTACGAGCAGTACTTC. Its translation: CAINSGSSYEQYF.

This clone was detected only once. The rearrangement uses TRBV6-5 and TRBJ1-4, with TRBD1 identical over 8 bases. Per the germline V gene, CDR1 is MNHEY and CDR2 is SVGAGI. There are 15 residues in the CDR3. The V and J ends lost 5 bases and 7 bases, in that order; junction bases with no gene match: 9. The chain's CDR3 is CASSTRQGNGEKLFF. CDR3 nucleotides: TGTGCCAGCAGTACACGACAGGGGAACGGTGAAAAACTGTTTTTT.

The gene calls are TRBV19 and TRBJ1-1; 7 nucleotides match TRBD1. The junction had 6 bases not matched to a gene; V was cut back by 5 bases and J by 6 bases. Germline loops: CDR1 LNHDA, CDR2 SQIVND (reference sequence). The CDR3 sequence is 13 residues long. The CDR3 nucleotides read TGTGCCAGTAGTTCCAACAGGGGCTCTGAAGCTTTCTTT. It encodes CASSSNRGSEAFF.

The genes are TRBV6-4 and TRBJ2-2; TRBD1 is a possible D gene (6 bases). Germline V gene sequence: CDR1 MRHNA, CDR2 SNTAGT. The CDR3 length is 14 residues. With 6 bases removed from V and 3 bases from J, the gap between germline ends came to 11 bases. The CDR3 region has the DNA TGTGCCAGCAGGACCGGACAGTACACCGGGGAGCTGTTTTTT. This sequence encodes CASRTGQYTGELFF.

The gene calls are TRBV2 and TRBJ2-1; 11 bases fit TRBD2. The junction had 11 bases not matched to a gene; V was cut back by 6 bases and J by 4 bases. This CDR3 spans 17 amino acids. Germline CDR1 and CDR2: SNHLY and FYNNEI. CDR3 residues: CASSSSGGTTGYNEQFF. In DNA form, the CDR3 reads TGTGCCAGCAGCTCTAGCGGGGGGACGACGGGGTACAATGAGCAGTTCTTC.

The chain has TRBV14 and TRBJ2-1, with 9 bases matching TRBD2. Germline assignment: CDR1 SGHDN and CDR2 FVKESK. The CDR3 sequence is 15 residues long. The junction had 6 bases not matched to a gene; V was cut back by 6 bases and J by 3 bases. Here the CDR3 reads CASSRAGGGYNEQFF. The CDR3 DNA reads TGTGCCAGCAGTCGAGCGGGAGGTGGCTACAATGAGCAGTTCTTC.

This clone occurred once. The J gene is TRBJ1-5, the V gene TRBV29-1; D is perhaps TRBD1 (5 bases). The V gene's germline CDR1 is SQVTM and CDR2 ANQGSEA. The V end was cut by 4 bases, the J end by 2 bases, with 9 bases between. CDR3 length: 13 residues. This chain's CDR3 is CSVGQRRNQPQHF. CDR3 bases: TGCAGCGTTGGACAGAGGCGCAATCAGCCCCAGCATTTT.

This clone has a single count. This chain joins TRBV19 and TRBJ1-1; D may be TRBD1 (5 bases). The CDR3 is made up of 15 amino acids. Trimming left V 1 base short and J 6 bases short, with 15 bases between. Germline CDR1 and CDR2: LNHDA and SQIVND (reference sequence). The CDR3 region has the DNA TGTGCCAGTAGTATAGGTAGTCGGGGGAGGGCTGAAGCTTTCTTT. It codes for CASSIGSRGRAEAFF.

This clone appeared once. The chain is built from TRBV6-8 and TRBJ2-5; TRBD1 or TRBD2 may be the D gene (7 bases each). V was trimmed by 0 bases and J by 4 bases, leaving 21 bases between them. The CDR3 is 18 residues long. Per germline, CDR1 MNHGY and CDR2 SAAAGT. CDR3 in amino acids: CASSYSQGGRGLGETQYF. CDR3 DNA: TGTGCCAGCAGTTACTCGCAGGGTGGGAGGGGGCTTGGAGAGACCCAGTACTTC.

This chain uses TRBV28 with TRBJ1-4; D unresolved. This CDR3 has 15 amino acids. Per the germline V gene, CDR1 is MDHEN and CDR2 is SYDVKM. Trimming shortened V by 6 bases and J by 8 bases, and 19 bases separated the two germline ends. The CDR3 loop reads CASSQPSALDEKLFF. CDR3 bases: TGTGCCAGCAGCCAACCATCTGCCCTCGACGAAAAACTGTTTTTT.

This chain joins TRBV27 and TRBJ1-5; D is undetermined. This CDR3 region has 14 residues. Trimming removed 2 bases at V and 4 bases at J, with 9 bases between. Looked up from germline, CDR1 is MNHEY and CDR2 is SMNVEV (reference sequence). The DNA of the CDR3 is TGTGCCAGCAGTTTAGTTATGGGGAATCAGCCCCAGCATTTT. This translates into CASSLVMGNQPQHF.

This chain uses TRBV27 with TRBJ1-4, with TRBD1 matching over 7 bases. Germline-derived CDR1 and CDR2 are MNHEY and SMNVEV (reference sequence). Trimming cost V 6 bases and J 8 bases; bases outside gene matches: 12. The CDR3 covers 15 residues. CDR3 bases: TGTGCCAGCAGGCCCCTCACAGGGGCATCCGAAAAACTGTTTTTT. Translation: CASRPLTGASEKLFF.

The V gene is TRBV29-1, the J gene TRBJ1-2; possibly TRBD1 for D (5 bases). The CDR3 runs to 11 residues. V lost 3 bases to trimming and J lost 8 bases, with 10 bases between them. Per germline, CDR1 SQVTM and CDR2 ANQGSEA. The CDR3 spells CSVEGGSGYTF. As DNA, the CDR3 is TGCAGCGTTGAGGGGGGAAGCGGCTACACCTTC.